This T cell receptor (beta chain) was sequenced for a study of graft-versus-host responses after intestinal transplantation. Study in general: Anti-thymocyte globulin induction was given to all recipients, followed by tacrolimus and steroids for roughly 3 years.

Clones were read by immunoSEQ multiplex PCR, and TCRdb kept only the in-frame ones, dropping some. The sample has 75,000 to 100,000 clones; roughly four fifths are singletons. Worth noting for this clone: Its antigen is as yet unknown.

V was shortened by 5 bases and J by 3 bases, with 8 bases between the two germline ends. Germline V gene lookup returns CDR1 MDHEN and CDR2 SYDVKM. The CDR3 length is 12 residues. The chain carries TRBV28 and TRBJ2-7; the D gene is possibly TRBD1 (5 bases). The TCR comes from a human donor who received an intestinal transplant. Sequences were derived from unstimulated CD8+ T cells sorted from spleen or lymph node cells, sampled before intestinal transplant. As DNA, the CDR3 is TGTGCCAGCAGTCACGACAGCTACGAGCAGTACTTC. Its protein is CASSHDSYEQYF.